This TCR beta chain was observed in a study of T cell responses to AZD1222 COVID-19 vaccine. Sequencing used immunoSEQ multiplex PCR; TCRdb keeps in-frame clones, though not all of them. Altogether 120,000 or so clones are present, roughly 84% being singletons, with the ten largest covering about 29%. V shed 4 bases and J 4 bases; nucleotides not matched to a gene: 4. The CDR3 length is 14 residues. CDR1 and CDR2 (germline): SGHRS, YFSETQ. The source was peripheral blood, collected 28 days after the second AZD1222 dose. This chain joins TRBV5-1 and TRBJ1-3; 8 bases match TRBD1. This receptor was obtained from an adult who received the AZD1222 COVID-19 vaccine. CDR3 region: CASSRQGSGNTIYF. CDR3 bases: TGCGCCAGCAGCCGACAGGGGTCAGGAAACACCATATATTTT.